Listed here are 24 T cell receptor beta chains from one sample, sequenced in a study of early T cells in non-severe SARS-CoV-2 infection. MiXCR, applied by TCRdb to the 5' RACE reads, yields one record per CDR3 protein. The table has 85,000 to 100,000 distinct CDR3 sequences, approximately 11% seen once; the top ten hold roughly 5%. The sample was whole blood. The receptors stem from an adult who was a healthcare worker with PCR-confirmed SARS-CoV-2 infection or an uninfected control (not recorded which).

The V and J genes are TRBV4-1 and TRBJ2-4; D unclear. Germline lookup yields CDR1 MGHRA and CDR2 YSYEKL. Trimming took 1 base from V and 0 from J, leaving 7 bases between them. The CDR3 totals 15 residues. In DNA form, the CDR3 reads TGCGCCAGCAGCCAAGCCAGCTTAGCCAAAAACATTCAGTACTTC. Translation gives CASSQASLAKNIQYF.

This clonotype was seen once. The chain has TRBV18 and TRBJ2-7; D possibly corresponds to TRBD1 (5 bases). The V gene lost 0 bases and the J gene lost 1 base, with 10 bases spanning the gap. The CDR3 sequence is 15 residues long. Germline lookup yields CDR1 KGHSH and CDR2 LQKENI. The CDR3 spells CASSPPGQGSYEQYF. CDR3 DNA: TGTGCCAGCTCACCACCGGGGCAAGGATCCTACGAGCAGTACTTC. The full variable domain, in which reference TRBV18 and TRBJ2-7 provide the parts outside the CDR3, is NAGVMQNPRHLVRRRGQEARLRCSPMKGHSHVYWYRQLPEEGLKFMVYLQKENIIDESGMPKERFSAEFPKEGPSILRIQQVVRGDSAAYFCASSPPGQGSYEQYFGPGTRLTVT.

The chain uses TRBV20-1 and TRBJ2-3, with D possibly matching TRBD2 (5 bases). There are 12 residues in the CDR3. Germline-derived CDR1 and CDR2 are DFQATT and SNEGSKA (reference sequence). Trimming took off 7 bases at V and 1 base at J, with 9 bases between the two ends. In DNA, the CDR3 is TGCAGTGGTCCAGCGGGCACAGATACGCAGTATTTT. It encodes CSGPAGTDTQYF.

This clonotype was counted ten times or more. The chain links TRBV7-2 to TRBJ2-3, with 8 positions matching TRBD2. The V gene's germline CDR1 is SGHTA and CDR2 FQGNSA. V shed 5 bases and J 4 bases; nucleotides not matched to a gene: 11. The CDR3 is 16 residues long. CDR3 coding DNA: TGTGCCAGCAGCCAAAATGGCGGGGGGTTTGCAGATACGCAGTATTTT. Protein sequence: CASSQNGGGFADTQYF.

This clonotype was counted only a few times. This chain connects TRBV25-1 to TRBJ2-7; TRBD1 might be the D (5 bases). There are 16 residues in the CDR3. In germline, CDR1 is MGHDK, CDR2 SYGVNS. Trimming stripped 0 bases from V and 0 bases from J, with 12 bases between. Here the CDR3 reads CASSEYGALNSYEQYF. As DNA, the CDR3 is TGTGCCAGCAGTGAATATGGGGCCCTTAACTCCTACGAGCAGTACTTC.

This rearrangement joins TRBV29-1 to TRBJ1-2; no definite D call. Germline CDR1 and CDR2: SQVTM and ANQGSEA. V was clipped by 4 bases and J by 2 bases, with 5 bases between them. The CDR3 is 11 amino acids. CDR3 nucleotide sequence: TGCAGCGTTGTTGAGAACTATGGCTACACCTTC. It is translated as CSVVENYGYTF.

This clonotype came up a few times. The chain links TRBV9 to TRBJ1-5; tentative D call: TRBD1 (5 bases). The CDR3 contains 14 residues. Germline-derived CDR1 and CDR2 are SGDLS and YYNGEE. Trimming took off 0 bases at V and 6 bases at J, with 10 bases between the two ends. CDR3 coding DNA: TGTGCCAGCAGCGTAGACAGGTCAGGTCAGCCCCAGCATTTT. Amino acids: CASSVDRSGQPQHF.

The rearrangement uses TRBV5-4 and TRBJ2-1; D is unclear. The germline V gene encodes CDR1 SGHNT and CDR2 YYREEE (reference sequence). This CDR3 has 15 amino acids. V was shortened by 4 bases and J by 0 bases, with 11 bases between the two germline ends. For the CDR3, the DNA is TGTGCCAGCAGCCCCCGACTGAACTCCTACAATGAGCAGTTCTTC. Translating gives CASSPRLNSYNEQFF.

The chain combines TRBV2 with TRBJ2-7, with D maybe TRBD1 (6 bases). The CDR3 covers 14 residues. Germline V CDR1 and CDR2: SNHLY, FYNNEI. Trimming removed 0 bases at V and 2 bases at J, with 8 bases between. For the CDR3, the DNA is TGTGCCAGCAGTGAAGCACAGGGACCCTACGAGCAGTACTTC. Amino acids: CASSEAQGPYEQYF.

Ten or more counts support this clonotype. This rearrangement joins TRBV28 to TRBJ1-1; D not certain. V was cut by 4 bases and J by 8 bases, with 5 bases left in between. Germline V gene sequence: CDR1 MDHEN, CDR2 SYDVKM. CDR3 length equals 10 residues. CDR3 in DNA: TGTGCCAGCAGTTCAGGCGAAGCTTTCTTT. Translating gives CASSSGEAFF.

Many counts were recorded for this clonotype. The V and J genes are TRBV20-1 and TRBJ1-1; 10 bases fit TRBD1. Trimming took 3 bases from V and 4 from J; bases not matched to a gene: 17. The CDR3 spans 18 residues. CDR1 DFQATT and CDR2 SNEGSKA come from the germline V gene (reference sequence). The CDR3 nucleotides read TGCAGTGCTAGTAAATTCACCGGGACAGGGGACTCGAGCACTGAAGCTTTCTTT. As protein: CSASKFTGTGDSSTEAFF.

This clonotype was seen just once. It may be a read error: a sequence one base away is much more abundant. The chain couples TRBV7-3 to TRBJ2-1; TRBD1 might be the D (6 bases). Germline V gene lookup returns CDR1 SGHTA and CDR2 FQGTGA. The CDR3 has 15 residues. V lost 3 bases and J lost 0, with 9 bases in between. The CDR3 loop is CASSFTGTSYNEQFF. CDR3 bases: TGTGCCAGCAGCTTTACAGGGACCTCCTACAATGAGCAGTTCTTC. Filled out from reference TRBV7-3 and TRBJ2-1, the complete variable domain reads GAGVSQTPSNKVTEKGKYVELRCDPISGHTALYWYRQSLGQGPEFLIYFQGTGAADDSGLPNDRFFAVRPEGSVSTLKIQRTERGDSAVYLCASSFTGTSYNEQFFGPGTRLTVL.

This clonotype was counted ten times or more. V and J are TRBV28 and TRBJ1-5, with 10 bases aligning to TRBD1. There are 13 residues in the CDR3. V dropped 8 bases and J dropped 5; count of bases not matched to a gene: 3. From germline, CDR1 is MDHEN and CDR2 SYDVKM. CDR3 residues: CASGTGVYQPQHF. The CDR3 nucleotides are TGTGCCAGCGGGACAGGGGTGTATCAGCCCCAGCATTTT.

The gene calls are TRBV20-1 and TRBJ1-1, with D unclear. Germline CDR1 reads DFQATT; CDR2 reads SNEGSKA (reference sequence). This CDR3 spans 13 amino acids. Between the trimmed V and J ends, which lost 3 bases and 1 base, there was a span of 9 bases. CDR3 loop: CSASGPTNTEAFF. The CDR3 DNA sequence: TGCAGTGCTAGCGGACCCACGAACACTGAAGCTTTCTTT.

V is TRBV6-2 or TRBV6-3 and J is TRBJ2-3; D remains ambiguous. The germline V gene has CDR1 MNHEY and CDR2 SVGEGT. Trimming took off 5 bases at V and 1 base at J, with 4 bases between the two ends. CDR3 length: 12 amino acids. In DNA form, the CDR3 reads TGTGCCAGCAGTGCCCGCACAGATACGCAGTATTTT. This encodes CASSARTDTQYF.

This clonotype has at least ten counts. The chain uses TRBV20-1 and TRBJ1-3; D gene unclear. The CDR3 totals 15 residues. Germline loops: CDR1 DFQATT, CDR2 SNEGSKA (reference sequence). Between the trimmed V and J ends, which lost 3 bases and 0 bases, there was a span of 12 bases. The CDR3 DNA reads TGCAGTGCTAGTTTCGGCCTAGACTCTGGAAACACCATATATTTT. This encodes CSASFGLDSGNTIYF.

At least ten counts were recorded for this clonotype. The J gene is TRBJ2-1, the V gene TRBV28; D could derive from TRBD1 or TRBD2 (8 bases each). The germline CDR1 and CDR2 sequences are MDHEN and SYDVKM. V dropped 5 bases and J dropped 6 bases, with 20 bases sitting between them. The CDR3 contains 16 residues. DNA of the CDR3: TGTGCCAGCAGTGAAAGGACAGGGACTAGGTCCAATGAGCAGTTCTTC. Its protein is CASSERTGTRSNEQFF.

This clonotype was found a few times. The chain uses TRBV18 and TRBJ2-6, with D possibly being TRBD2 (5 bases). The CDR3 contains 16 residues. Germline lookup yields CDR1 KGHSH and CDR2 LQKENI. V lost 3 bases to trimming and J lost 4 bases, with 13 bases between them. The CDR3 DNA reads TGTGCCAGCTCACCTACCGCGGGTTTCGGGGCCAACGTCCTGACTTTC. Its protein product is CASSPTAGFGANVLTF. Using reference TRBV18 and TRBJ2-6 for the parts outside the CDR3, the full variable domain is NAGVMQNPRHLVRRRGQEARLRCSPMKGHSHVYWYRQLPEEGLKFMVYLQKENIIDESGMPKERFSAEFPKEGPSILRIQQVVRGDSAAYFCASSPTAGFGANVLTFGAGSRLTVL.

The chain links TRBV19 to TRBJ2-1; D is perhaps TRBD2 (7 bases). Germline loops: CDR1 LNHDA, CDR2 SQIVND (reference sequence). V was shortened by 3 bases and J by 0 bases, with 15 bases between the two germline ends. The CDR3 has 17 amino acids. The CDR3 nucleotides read TGTGCCAGTAGTATCCGCCTAGCGGACAGCTCCTACAATGAGCAGTTCTTC. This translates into CASSIRLADSSYNEQFF.

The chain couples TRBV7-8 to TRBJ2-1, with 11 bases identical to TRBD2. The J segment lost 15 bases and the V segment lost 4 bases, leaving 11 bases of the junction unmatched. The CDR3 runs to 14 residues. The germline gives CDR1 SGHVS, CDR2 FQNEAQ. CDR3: CASSYSGRAGSGFF. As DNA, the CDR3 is TGTGCCAGCAGCTATAGCGGGAGGGCCGGTTCAGGGTTCTTC.

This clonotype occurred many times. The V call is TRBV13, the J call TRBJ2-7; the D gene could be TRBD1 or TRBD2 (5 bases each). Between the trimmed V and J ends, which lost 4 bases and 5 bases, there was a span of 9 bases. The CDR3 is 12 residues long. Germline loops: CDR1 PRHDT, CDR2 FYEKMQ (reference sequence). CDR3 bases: TGTGCCAGCAGCTCGGGACGGAACGAGCAGTACTTC. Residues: CASSSGRNEQYF.

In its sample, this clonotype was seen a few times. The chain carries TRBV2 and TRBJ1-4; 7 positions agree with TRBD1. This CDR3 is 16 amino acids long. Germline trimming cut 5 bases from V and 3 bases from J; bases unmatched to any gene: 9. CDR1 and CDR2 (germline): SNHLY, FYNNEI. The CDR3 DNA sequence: TGTGCCAGCAGTAGGACAGGTCGGCAGGCTAATGAAAAACTGTTTTTT. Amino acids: CASSRTGRQANEKLFF. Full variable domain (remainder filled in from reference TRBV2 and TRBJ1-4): EPEVTQTPSHQVTQMGQEVILRCVPISNHLYFYWYRQILGQKVEFLVSFYNNEISEKSEIFDDQFSVERPDGSNFTLKIRSTKLEDSAMYFCASSRTGRQANEKLFFGSGTQLSVL.

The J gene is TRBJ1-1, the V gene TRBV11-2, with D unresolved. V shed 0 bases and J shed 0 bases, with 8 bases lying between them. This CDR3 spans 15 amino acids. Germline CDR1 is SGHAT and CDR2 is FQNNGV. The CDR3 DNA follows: TGTGCCAGCAGCTTAGAGGGCAACATGAACACTGAAGCTTTCTTT. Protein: CASSLEGNMNTEAFF.

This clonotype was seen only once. DNA for the CDR3: TGCGCCAGCAGCCGTGACGGACAGCAAAACATTCAGTACTTC. Its protein is CASSRDGQQNIQYF. The chain combines TRBV5-1 with TRBJ2-4; weak D call: TRBD1 (6 bases). CDR3 length: 14 amino acids. The V end lost 4 bases, the J end lost 5 bases, and 13 bases lay between the germline ends. Germline CDR1 reads SGHRS; CDR2 reads YFSETQ.